This T cell receptor (beta chain) was captured by sequencing in a study of T cells after yellow fever vaccination. TCRdb redid the calling of the 5' RACE reads with MiXCR, one entry per CDR3 protein. The sample carries under 200,000 distinct CDR3 sequences, 6% to 7.5% recorded once. CDR3 size: 15 residues. The junction had 15 bases not matched to a gene; V was cut back by 6 bases and J by 8 bases. Germline assignment: CDR1 MDHEN and CDR2 SYDVKM. The sequence came from a man between 18 and 35 years old who received the YFV17D yellow fever vaccine. The specimen comprised CD4+ T cells sorted from PBMCs, sampled 5 to 6 days after the first yellow fever vaccination. The genes are TRBV28 and TRBJ1-2, with 7 nucleotides matching TRBD1. The CDR3 bases are TGTGCCAGCAGCAACGCCGGGCAGGGGGATAGGGGCTACACCTTC. Protein product: CASSNAGQGDRGYTF.